The T cell receptor (beta chain) under discussion was sequenced for a study of monozygotic twins with inflammatory bowel disease. Notes on the study in general: Using the inverse Simpson index, IBD patients had lower TCRbeta diversity than healthy co-twins. Cells of different T cell subtypes could not be told apart. Patient repertoires may have gained variability from differing immunosuppressive treatments. The data did not back a single strong IBD-associated clonotype or signal.

Following a re-call of the 5' RACE reads, TCRdb has one entry per CDR3 protein and lacks DNA. This sample's table has 150,000 or so distinct CDR3 sequences. CDR1 and CDR2 from the germline V gene are SEHNR and FQNEAQ (reference sequence). CDR3 length: 15 amino acids. With respect to this clonotype: No antigen is known for it.

The chain couples TRBV7-9 to TRBJ2-7; TCRdb returns TRBD2, unconfirmable since there is no DNA. This receptor was taken from a human donor with ulcerative colitis or Crohn's disease, or a healthy co-twin of an affected twin (not recorded which). Sequenced: blood. The CDR3 sequence is CASSFLSGSAYEQYF.